This T cell receptor beta chain was documented in a study of blood T cell repertoires in COVID-19. About the research overall: Sample material is recorded as cDNA or gDNA derived from T cells, B-cell-depleted T cells, or PBMCs.

Assay used: immunoSEQ multiplex PCR; TCRdb lists only in-frame clones, some missing. The sample lists about 260,000 clones; 86% were seen once. The germline V gene encodes CDR1 LNHDA and CDR2 SQIVND (reference sequence). This CDR3 contains 15 residues. Trimming shortened V by 5 bases and J by 0 bases, and 13 bases separated the two germline ends. V gene TRBV19 combines with J gene TRBJ1-1; D might be TRBD1 (5 bases). Source material: peripheral blood. This sequence originates from a man in his thirties or forties with active or convalescent COVID-19. The CDR3 DNA is TGTGCCAGTAGTGACCAGACAGAAATGAACACTGAAGCTTTCTTT. This translates into CASSDQTEMNTEAFF.